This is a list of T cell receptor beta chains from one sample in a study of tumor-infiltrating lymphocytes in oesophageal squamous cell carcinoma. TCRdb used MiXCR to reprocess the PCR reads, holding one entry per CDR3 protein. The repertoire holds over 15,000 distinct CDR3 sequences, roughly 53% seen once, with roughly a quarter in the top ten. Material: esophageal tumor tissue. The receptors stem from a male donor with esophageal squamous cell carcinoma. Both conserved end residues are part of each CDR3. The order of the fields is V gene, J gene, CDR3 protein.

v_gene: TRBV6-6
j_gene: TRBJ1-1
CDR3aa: CASSYRDSPTEAFF

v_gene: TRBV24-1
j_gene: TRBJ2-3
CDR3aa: CATTPSGSTDTQYF

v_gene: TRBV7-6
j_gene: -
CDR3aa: CASSLSGVKETQYF

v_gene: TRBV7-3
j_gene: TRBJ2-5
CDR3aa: CASSLLRYNEQYF

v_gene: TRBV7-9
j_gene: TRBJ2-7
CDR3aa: CASSLAPYEQYF

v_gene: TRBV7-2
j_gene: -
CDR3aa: CASSLVPNPAETQYF

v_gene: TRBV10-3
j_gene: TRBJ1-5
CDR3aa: CAINPDRVGNQPQHF

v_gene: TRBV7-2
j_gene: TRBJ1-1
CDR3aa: CASSLDRGTEAFF

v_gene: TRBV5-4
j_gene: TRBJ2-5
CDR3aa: CASSSRDTETQYF

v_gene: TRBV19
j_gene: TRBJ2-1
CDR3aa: CASSGIAGDYNEQFF

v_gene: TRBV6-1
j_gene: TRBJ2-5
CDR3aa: CASSEGRETQYF

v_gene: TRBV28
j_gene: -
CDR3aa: CASSLGGTSGRHYNEQFF

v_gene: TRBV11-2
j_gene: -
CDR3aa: CASSLELANEQFF

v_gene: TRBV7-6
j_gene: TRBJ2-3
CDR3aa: CASSTASGGGTDTQYF

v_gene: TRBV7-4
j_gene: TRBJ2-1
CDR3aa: CASTPDFHIRGNEQFF

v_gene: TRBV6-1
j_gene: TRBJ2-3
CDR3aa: CASSSPVTDTQYF

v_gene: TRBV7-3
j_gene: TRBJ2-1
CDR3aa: CASSSPVMPYNEQFF

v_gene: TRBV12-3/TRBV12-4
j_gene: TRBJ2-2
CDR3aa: CASSLVDANTGELFF

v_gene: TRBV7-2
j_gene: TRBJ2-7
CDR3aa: CASSLGGTSSREQYF